Below, 18 T cell receptor beta chains from the same sample are listed, as sequenced in a study of T cells after posttransplantation cyclophosphamide. TCRdb's table, derived via immunoSEQ multiplex PCR, lists solely in-frame clones and lacks some. The table has tens of thousands of clones, 80% to 95% seen once; the top ten hold under 2.5%. Busulfan-fludarabine conditioning, marrow transplant, and cyclophosphamide on days +3 and +4 were administered. Sequenced material: PBMCs, taken less than 70 days after allogeneic stem cell transplant with posttransplant cyclophosphamide. The receptors shown here come from a male patient between 60 and 69 years old who received an allogeneic stem cell transplant from a related donor and was CMV-positive. Part of the T cell pool may stem from the graft donor.

V gene TRBV6-1 combines with J gene TRBJ2-3; tentatively, D is TRBD1 (5 bases). The V gene's germline CDR1 is MNHNS and CDR2 SASEGT. V shed 2 bases and J shed 5 bases, with 8 bases lying between them. This CDR3 has 13 amino acids. The CDR3 is CASSETTGDTQYF. Here the CDR3 DNA reads TGTGCCAGCAGTGAAACAACAGGAGATACGCAGTATTTT.

This clone has a single count. J is TRBJ2-4 and V is TRBV6-1; no definite D call. The CDR3 contains 15 residues. CDR1 and CDR2 (germline): MNHNS, SASEGT. V lost 0 bases, J lost 4 bases, and 10 bases lay in between. The CDR3 sequence is CASSEAADGKNIQYF. In DNA form, the CDR3 reads TGTGCCAGCAGTGAAGCGGCGGATGGAAAAAACATTCAGTACTTC.

As for this clone: Other DNA sequences in this sample translate to the same CDR3. This chain uses TRBV6-1 with TRBJ1-5; D ambiguous. V was clipped by 10 bases and J by 6 bases, with 19 bases between them. Germline V lookup: CDR1 MNHNS, CDR2 SASEGT. This CDR3 is built from 14 residues. CDR3 loop: CAIERGRAGQPQHF. CDR3 bases: TGTGCCATCGAGAGAGGGAGGGCTGGTCAGCCCCAGCATTTT.

The rearrangement uses TRBV6-6 and TRBJ1-5; 7 positions match TRBD1. Trimming removed 6 bases from V and 5 bases from J; junction bases left unmatched: 10. This CDR3 spans 15 amino acids. CDR1 MNHNY and CDR2 SVGAGI come from the germline V gene (reference sequence). The CDR3 sequence: CASSLYRGIDQPQHF. The CDR3 DNA reads as TGTGCCAGCAGCCTCTACAGGGGCATCGATCAGCCCCAGCATTTT.

The rearrangement links TRBV28 to TRBJ2-5, with D possibly matching TRBD2 (5 bases). Trimming pared 5 bases from V and 4 bases from J, leaving 14 bases between. Per the germline V gene, CDR1 is MDHEN and CDR2 is SYDVKM. The CDR3 totals 14 residues. DNA for the CDR3: TGTGCCAGCAGTCAGATCGGGGTGGGAGAGACCCAGTACTTC. Its protein product is CASSQIGVGETQYF.

This chain links TRBV20-1 with TRBJ2-1; no firm D call. CDR1 is DFQATT, CDR2 SNEGSKA, per germline (reference sequence). This CDR3 spans 8 amino acids. V dropped 7 bases and J dropped 11 bases, with 6 bases sitting between them. This CDR3 reads CSVDKQFF. The CDR3, as DNA: TGCAGTGTCGACAAGCAGTTCTTC.

The J gene is TRBJ2-5, the V gene TRBV5-1; D remains ambiguous. This CDR3 has 14 amino acids. V was shortened by 2 bases and J by 0 bases, with 8 bases between the two germline ends. The germline V gene encodes CDR1 SGHRS and CDR2 YFSETQ. The chain's CDR3 is CASSFNGYQETQYF. The CDR3 nucleotides are TGCGCCAGCAGCTTTAACGGGTACCAAGAGACCCAGTACTTC. The whole variable domain, filled in from reference TRBV5-1 and TRBJ2-5, reads KAGVTQTPRYLIKTRGQQVTLSCSPISGHRSVSWYQQTPGQGLQFLFEYFSETQRNKGNFPGRFSGRQFSNSRSEMNVSTLELGDSALYLCASSFNGYQETQYFGPGTRLLVL.

V and J are TRBV2 and TRBJ2-7, with 10 bases that match TRBD2. CDR3 size: 15 residues. J was trimmed by 0 bases and V by 6 bases; bases with no gene match: 5. The V gene's germline CDR1 is SNHLY and CDR2 FYNNEI. The CDR3 region has the DNA TGTGCCAGCAGCGAACCTAGCGGGGGCTCCTACGAGCAGTACTTC. Encoded protein: CASSEPSGGSYEQYF.

V gene TRBV2 combines with J gene TRBJ1-4; perhaps TRBD1 as D (5 bases). Germline V gives CDR1 SNHLY, CDR2 FYNNEI. The CDR3 runs to 16 residues. V gave up 6 bases and J gave up 1 base, with 15 bases separating them. The CDR3 DNA reads as TGTGCCAGCAGAGGTCCCGTCAGGGAAACTAATGAAAAACTGTTTTTT. As protein: CASRGPVRETNEKLFF. Full variable domain (outside the CDR3, taken from reference TRBV2 and TRBJ1-4): EPEVTQTPSHQVTQMGQEVILRCVPISNHLYFYWYRQILGQKVEFLVSFYNNEISEKSEIFDDQFSVERPDGSNFTLKIRSTKLEDSAMYFCASRGPVRETNEKLFFGSGTQLSVL.

This rearrangement joins TRBV15 to TRBJ1-2; D not resolved. Germline loops: CDR1 LNHNV, CDR2 YYDKDF (reference sequence). The germline V and J ends were trimmed by 0 bases and 8 bases, with 16 bases remaining between them. This CDR3 region has 15 residues. The CDR3 DNA follows: TGTGCCACCAGCAGAGACTCCCTCGGGGAAGTAGGCTACACCTTC. It yields the protein CATSRDSLGEVGYTF.

This rearrangement joins TRBV2 to TRBJ1-2; no clear D. CDR1 and CDR2 (germline): SNHLY, FYNNEI. The CDR3 runs to 13 residues. V lost 2 bases and J lost 1, with 5 bases in between. CDR3 bases: TGTGCCAGCAGTGAACGCGGTAACTATGGCTACACCTTC. This encodes CASSERGNYGYTF.

The V call is TRBV19, the J call TRBJ1-1; no firm D call. Germline CDR1 LNHDA, CDR2 SQIVND (reference sequence). The CDR3 covers 12 residues. The V end was cut by 5 bases, the J end by 2 bases, with 6 bases between. CDR3: CASSAYNTEAFF. CDR3 bases: TGTGCCAGTAGTGCCTATAACACTGAAGCTTTCTTT. The full variable domain, completed using reference TRBV19 and TRBJ1-1, is DGGITQSPKYLFRKEGQNVTLSCEQNLNHDAMYWYRQDPGQGLRLIYYSQIVNDFQKGDIAEGYSVSREKKESFPLTVTSAQKNPTAFYLCASSAYNTEAFFGQGTRLTVV.

This chain's CDR3 is CASSFQVDRGNTEAFF. DNA for the CDR3: TGTGCCAGCAGCTTCCAAGTGGACAGGGGGAACACTGAAGCTTTCTTT. This chain uses TRBV5-5 with TRBJ1-1, with 9 bases matching TRBD1. The CDR3 totals 16 residues. Trimming removed 2 bases from V and 1 base from J; junction bases left unmatched: 6. CDR1 SGHKS and CDR2 YYEKEE come from the germline V gene (reference sequence).

This rearrangement joins TRBV5-1 to TRBJ2-7; the match to TRBD2 covers 9 bases. Germline trimming cut 2 bases from V and 3 bases from J; bases unmatched to any gene: 18. The length of the CDR3 is 19 residues. Per the germline V gene, CDR1 is SGHRS and CDR2 is YFSETQ. The CDR3 loop reads CASSLTFASSGVSFYEQYF. The CDR3 DNA sequence: TGCGCCAGCAGCTTAACTTTCGCGTCTAGCGGGGTTTCCTTCTACGAGCAGTACTTC.

The chain links TRBV2 to TRBJ1-2; 10 bases fit TRBD1. The CDR3 covers 15 residues. The junction had 11 bases not matched to a gene; V was cut back by 6 bases and J by 7 bases. Looked up from germline, CDR1 is SNHLY and CDR2 is FYNNEI. For the CDR3, the DNA is TGTGCCAGCAGACAAACGGGACAGGGGAAAAGTGGCTACACCTTC. Protein product: CASRQTGQGKSGYTF.

This clone was detected only once. The rearrangement links TRBV4-1 to TRBJ2-1; 9 nucleotides align to TRBD2. Trimming took 3 bases from V and 5 from J; bases not matched to a gene: 11. Germline-derived CDR1 and CDR2 are MGHRA and YSYEKL. This CDR3 region has 17 residues. The CDR3 nucleotides are TGCGCCAGCAGCCACAGCGGGGGGACCCTCCGGAACAATGAGCAGTTCTTC. As protein: CASSHSGGTLRNNEQFF.

The chain joins TRBV29-1 to TRBJ2-1, with TRBD1 identical over 9 bases. Germline trimming cut 4 bases from V and 4 bases from J; bases unmatched to any gene: 14. From germline, CDR1 is SQVTM and CDR2 ANQGSEA. The CDR3 runs to 17 residues. CDR3 nucleotide sequence: TGCAGCGTTGTAGGGGGACAGGGCGGAGGCCCATACAATGAGCAGTTCTTC. Amino acids: CSVVGGQGGGPYNEQFF.

The chain is built from TRBV5-1 and TRBJ1-1, with 7 bases fitting TRBD1. V shed 6 bases, J shed 0 bases, and the junction held 5 bases outside the gene matches. This CDR3 has 14 amino acids. Germline loops: CDR1 SGHRS, CDR2 YFSETQ. CDR3 loop: CASKPQGMNTEAFF. The CDR3 DNA reads as TGCGCCAGCAAACCACAGGGGATGAACACTGAAGCTTTCTTT.